The 24 T cell receptor beta chains given below trace back to one sample, sequenced in a study of blood T cells in healthy people across ages. Primers used in a second PCR of roughly 7 to 11 cycles were a sample-barcoded 5' primer and a J-beta primer mix. TCRdb analysed the 5' RACE reads with MiXCR anew, one entry per CDR3 protein. Found here are approximately 730,000 distinct CDR3 sequences, 40% to 65% of them singletons; the top ten hold roughly 37%. The sequenced sample was blood. These receptors were obtained from a man aged 80 or over in good health.

In its sample, this clonotype was seen a few times. The CDR3 sequence is CATSRVPRQLYYEQYF. The CDR3, as DNA: TGTGCCACCAGCAGAGTTCCGAGACAATTATACTACGAGCAGTACTTC. The rearrangement joins TRBV15 to TRBJ2-4; D remains ambiguous. The J call may be incorrect, as the DNA end agrees better with TRBJ2-7. This CDR3 has 16 amino acids. Germline-derived CDR1 and CDR2 are LNHNV and YYDKDF (reference sequence).

V usage is TRBV21-1 and J usage is TRBJ2-4. TRBV21-1 represents a pseudogene. The CDR3 sequence is 9 residues long. The CDR3 bases are TGTGCCAGCAGAAACATTCGGTACTTC. It yields the protein CASRNIRYF.

This clonotype was observed a few times. The chain couples TRBV29-1 to TRBJ2-5, with D unresolved. Germline V gene data show CDR1 as SQVTM and CDR2 as ANQGSEA. V lost 4 bases to trimming and J lost 11 bases, with 17 bases between them. The CDR3 is 12 residues long. Here the CDR3 reads CSVGWRDNEQYF. For the CDR3, the DNA is TGCAGCGTTGGTTGGCGCGACAATGAGCAGTACTTC.

This rearrangement joins TRBV3-1 to TRBJ2-4; 9 positions agree with TRBD1. The CDR3 sequence is 15 residues long. Germline CDR1 reads LGHDT; CDR2 reads YNNKEL (reference sequence). Unmatched junction bases numbered 14, after V lost 4 bases and J lost 13 bases. The CDR3 reads CASSRSAGTGILQYF. The CDR3 DNA reads as TGTGCCAGCAGCCGATCCGCCGGGACAGGGATATTGCAGTACTTC.

The rearrangement links TRBV12-3 or TRBV12-4 to TRBJ2-2; 9 bases are shared with TRBD2. The CDR3 spans 15 residues. V lost 7 bases, J lost 6 bases, and 9 bases stayed unmatched. The CDR3 loop is CASIRGVAGAGELFF. The DNA of the CDR3 is TGTGCCAGCATAAGAGGGGTAGCGGGAGCCGGGGAGCTGTTTTTT.

The V call is TRBV20-1, the J call TRBJ1-5; D uncertain. Germline CDR1 reads DFQATT; CDR2 reads SNEGSKA (reference sequence). The CDR3 is 13 residues long. V lost 7 bases to trimming and J lost 1 base, with 11 bases between them. Here the CDR3 DNA reads TGCAGTGGGACGGAACTGAGCAATCAGCCCCAGCATTTT. As protein: CSGTELSNQPQHF.

The chain has TRBV29-1 and TRBJ2-1, with TRBD2 identical over 8 bases. The better agreement between TRBJ2-7 and the DNA end casts doubt on the J call. The CDR3 has 15 residues. CDR1 and CDR2 (germline): SQVTM, ANQGSEA. DNA for the CDR3: TGCAGCGTTTCCCCTGGACTAGCTAGCTACAATGAGCAGTACTTC. This translates into CSVSPGLASYNEQYF.

This clonotype was counted only a few times. V is TRBV7-9 and J is TRBJ1-2, with D perhaps matching TRBD1 (6 bases). This CDR3 spans 14 amino acids. Germline CDR1 and CDR2: SEHNR and FQNEAQ (reference sequence). V lost 5 bases, J lost 7 bases, and 17 bases lay in between. The DNA of the CDR3 is TGTGCCAGCAGCCGGGCGTACAGGGCGGGTGGCTACACCTTC. It translates to CASSRAYRAGGYTF.

This clonotype was observed a few times. The chain uses TRBV29-1 and TRBJ2-1; D tentatively fits TRBD1 or TRBD2 (5 bases each). The ends were cut back, 7 bases at V and 2 bases at J, with 15 bases in the middle. The CDR3 runs 14 residues. Germline lookup yields CDR1 SQVTM and CDR2 ANQGSEA. CDR3 coding DNA: TGCAGCGGTCACCGGGACCGAACCTACAATGAGCAGTTCTTC. It translates to CSGHRDRTYNEQFF.

The chain is built from TRBV15 and TRBJ1-2; D is possibly TRBD1 (5 bases). V dropped 0 bases and J dropped 9 bases, with 11 bases sitting between them. Germline V gene data show CDR1 as LNHNV and CDR2 as YYDKDF (reference sequence). The CDR3 contains 13 residues. CDR3 protein: CATSRDSGNRYTF. CDR3 in DNA: TGTGCCACCAGCAGAGATTCAGGGAACCGCTACACCTTC.

This clonotype was seen more than once but under ten times. CDR3 nucleotide sequence: TGTGCCAGCAGCTCCTGGGACAGGTACGAGCAGTACTTC. This gives the protein CASSSWDRYEQYF. The chain links TRBV7-2 to TRBJ2-7, with 8 nucleotides matching TRBD1. The CDR3 runs 13 residues. The trim removed 4 bases at V and 4 bases at J, leaving 3 bases unmatched. Germline lookup yields CDR1 SGHTA and CDR2 FQGNSA.

V gene TRBV27 combines with J gene TRBJ2-4, with 11 bases fitting TRBD2. Per the germline V gene, CDR1 is MNHEY and CDR2 is SMNVEV (reference sequence). This CDR3 is 14 amino acids long. V shed 4 bases and J 6 bases; nucleotides not matched to a gene: 2. For the CDR3, the DNA is TGTGCCAGCAGTTGGCTAGCGGGGGGAAACATTCAGTACTTC. The encoded protein is CASSWLAGGNIQYF.

This chain links TRBV12-3 or TRBV12-4 with TRBJ2-7; D is perhaps TRBD2 (7 bases). V was shortened by 5 bases and J by 5 bases, with 16 bases between the two germline ends. The CDR3 length is 14 residues. The CDR3 nucleotides read TGTGCCAGCAGTGACAGGACTAGTTCCCACGAGCAGTACTTC. Its translation: CASSDRTSSHEQYF.

V is TRBV27 and J is TRBJ2-7, with D hard to call. Trimming stripped 0 bases from V and 0 bases from J, with 15 bases between. The CDR3 extends over 17 amino acids. Looked up from germline, CDR1 is MNHEY and CDR2 is SMNVEV (reference sequence). The DNA of the CDR3 is TGTGCCAGCAGTTTATCAGGTGGTAGCCGATTCTCCTACGAGCAGTACTTC. It is translated as CASSLSGGSRFSYEQYF.

This clonotype was observed a handful of times. The genes are TRBV4-2 and TRBJ1-4; D not resolved. The ends were cut back, 1 base at V and 8 bases at J, with 11 bases in the middle. CDR1 LGHNA and CDR2 YNFKEQ come from the germline V gene. The CDR3 is 14 amino acids. CDR3 sequence reads: CASSQGAGLEKLFF. The CDR3 DNA is TGTGCCAGCAGCCAAGGGGCCGGGTTAGAAAAACTGTTTTTT.

The gene calls are TRBV5-6 and TRBJ2-7, with a tentative D call TRBD2 (5 bases). CDR1 and CDR2 from the germline V gene are SGHDT and YYEEEE. With 5 bases removed from V and 6 bases from J, the gap between germline ends came to 15 bases. The CDR3 length is 13 residues. CDR3 protein: CASRGTGLSEQYF. The CDR3 DNA reads as TGTGCCAGCAGAGGTACGGGGTTAAGCGAGCAGTACTTC.

V usage is TRBV11-2 and J usage is TRBJ2-3; TRBD2 matches 12 bases. The junction had 14 bases not matched to a gene; V was cut back by 5 bases and J by 14 bases. Germline assignment: CDR1 SGHAT and CDR2 FQNNGV. CDR3 length: 15 amino acids. CDR3 nucleotides: TGTGCCAGCAGCGCTAGCGGGAGGGGGCACAGATACGCGTATTTT. It specifies CASSASGRGHRYAYF.

The sample holds a few counts of this clonotype. The V gene is TRBV27, the J gene TRBJ1-2, with 9 positions matching TRBD1. V lost 5 bases and J lost 3; bases outside the gene matches: 7. The CDR3 consists of 15 residues. Germline CDR1 is MNHEY and CDR2 is SMNVEV (reference sequence). DNA of the CDR3: TGTGCCAGCAGTACCCACAGGGGGCGCGACTATGGCTACACCTTC. It specifies CASSTHRGRDYGYTF.

CDR3 nucleotide sequence: TGTGCCATCAGTGGCGGGATAGGCACAGATACGCAGTATTTT. Translation gives CAISGGIGTDTQYF. The J gene is TRBJ2-3, the V gene TRBV10-3; TRBD2 is a possible D gene (6 bases). Germline CDR1 and CDR2: ENHRY and SYGVKD. Trimming removed 4 bases from V and 1 base from J, with 9 bases in between. The CDR3 is 14 amino acids.

This chain joins TRBV12-3 or TRBV12-4 and TRBJ2-4; 10 positions match TRBD1. V was clipped by 6 bases and J by 6 bases; unmatched bases: 5. CDR3 size: 14 residues. The CDR3: CASRWTGGSNIQYF. The CDR3 DNA reads as TGTGCCAGCAGGTGGACAGGGGGATCAAACATTCAGTACTTC.

The CDR3, as DNA: TGCAGCGTTGAAGATCGGCAGGGACGTGATTACGAGCAGTACTTC. Protein product: CSVEDRQGRDYEQYF. The chain joins TRBV29-1 to TRBJ2-5; TRBD1 or TRBD2 may be the D gene (5 bases each). The DNA matches TRBJ2-7 better at its end, which makes the J call doubtful. CDR3 length: 15 residues. The germline V gene encodes CDR1 SQVTM and CDR2 ANQGSEA.

The CDR3 DNA is TGTGCCAGCAGTTTGGCGTTAGCGGGAGCGGATGGGTCCGGGGAGCTGTTTTTT. This sequence encodes CASSLALAGADGSGELFF. V and J are TRBV27 and TRBJ2-2, with 9 bases identical to TRBD2. Germline-derived CDR1 and CDR2 are MNHEY and SMNVEV (reference sequence). CDR3 length equals 18 residues. With 3 bases clipped from V and 6 bases from J, the junction kept 14 bases outside the gene matches.

J is TRBJ2-5 and V is TRBV10-2; 9 nucleotides align to TRBD2. In germline, CDR1 is WSHSY, CDR2 SAAADI. The junction had 11 bases not matched to a gene; V was cut back by 5 bases and J by 1 base. The CDR3 sequence is 17 residues long. In nucleotides, the CDR3 is TGCGCCAGCAGTTCCCGGAGGGCTAGCGGGACCCAAGAGACCCAGTACTTC. Encoded protein: CASSSRRASGTQETQYF.

This sequence joins TRBV20-1 and TRBJ2-1; D may be TRBD2 (6 bases). The germline V and J ends were trimmed by 0 bases and 8 bases, with 17 bases remaining between them. The germline V gene has CDR1 DFQATT and CDR2 SNEGSKA (reference sequence). The CDR3 is 15 amino acids. CDR3 coding DNA: TGCAGTGCTAGAGAAGGAGCGGGTGGGGGACATGAGCAGTTCTTC. Encoded protein: CSAREGAGGGHEQFF.